The 2 T cell receptor beta chains below come from one sample, sequenced in a study of human T cells and chemical hapten exposure (dated by TCRdb to the early 2020s). Interpreted using the paper, the time point label stands for: healthy volunteer bleed at 6 weeks. Total RNA was extracted from unfractionated whole blood collected in Tempus Blood RNA tubes. Libraries were made using RACE. Sequencing relied on a NextSeq 500. The public reads were run again by TCRdb, first through fastp at Q25 and then through MiXCR, and only productive beta chains were kept. CDR3 protein sequences are deduplicated, and each keeps its most common genes and DNA. The sample includes 44,000 or so distinct CDR3 sequences, with about 4% observed a single time. The ten most abundant clones make up around 5.7% of the sample. Material for sequencing was whole blood. The receptor set was obtained from a human donor in good health. Some clones in this sample may be carry-over from other donors' samples.

The table lists this clonotype with many counts. The chain uses TRBV2 and TRBJ2-3; D remains ambiguous. The CDR3 is 14 amino acids. Germline assignment: CDR1 SNHLY and CDR2 FYNNEI. V dropped 2 bases and J dropped 3 bases, with 9 bases sitting between them. DNA of the CDR3: TGTGCCAGCAGTGAAAGCAGGATAACAGATACGCAGTATTTT. Protein sequence: CASSESRITDTQYF.

The table lists this clonotype with a few counts. The chain uses TRBV2 and TRBJ1-5; D uncertain. Between the trimmed V and J ends, which lost 6 bases and 1 base, there was a span of 7 bases. The V gene's germline CDR1 is SNHLY and CDR2 FYNNEI. The CDR3 extends over 13 amino acids. CDR3 coding DNA: TGTGCCAGCAGAGGACGGAGCAATCAGCCCCAGCATTTT. As protein: CASRGRSNQPQHF.